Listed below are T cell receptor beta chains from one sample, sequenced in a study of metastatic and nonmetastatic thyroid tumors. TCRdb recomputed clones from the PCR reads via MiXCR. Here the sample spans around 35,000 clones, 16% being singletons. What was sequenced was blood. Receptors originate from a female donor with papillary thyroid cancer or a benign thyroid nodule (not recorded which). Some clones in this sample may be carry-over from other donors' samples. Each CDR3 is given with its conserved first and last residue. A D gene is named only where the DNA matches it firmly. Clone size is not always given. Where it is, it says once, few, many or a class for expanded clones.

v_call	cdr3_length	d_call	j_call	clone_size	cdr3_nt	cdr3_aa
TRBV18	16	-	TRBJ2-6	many	TGTGCCAGCTCACCATTTGTATTGGACACCGTTGACGTCCTGACTTTC	CASSPFVLDTVDVLTF
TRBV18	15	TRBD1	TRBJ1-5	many	TGTGCCAGCTCCCAAGGGACAGGGGACAATCAGCCCCAGCATTTT	CASSQGTGDNQPQHF
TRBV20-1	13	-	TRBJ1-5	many	TGCAGTGCTAGTCAGGCCACCAATCAGCCCCAGCATTTT	CSASQATNQPQHF
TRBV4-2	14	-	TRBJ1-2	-	TGTGCCAGCAGTCGGGACCCAGCTAACTATGGCTACACCTTC	CASSRDPANYGYTF
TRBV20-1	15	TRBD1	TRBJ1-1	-	TGCAGTGCTAGGGGAATAAGACAGGGGCCTCACCAGGCTTTCTTT	CSARGIRQGPHQAFF
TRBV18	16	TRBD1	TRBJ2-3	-	TGTGCCAGCTCACCTCCGGGACAGGGGGCGGAAGATACGCAGTATTTT	CASSPPGQGAEDTQYF
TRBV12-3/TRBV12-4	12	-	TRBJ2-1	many	TGTGCCAGCAGTTGGACCTACAATGAGCAGTTCTTC	CASSWTYNEQFF
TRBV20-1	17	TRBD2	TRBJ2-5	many	TGCAGTGCGAAACTGGGACTAGCGGGAGGGCCTGGCGAGACCCAGTACTTC	CSAKLGLAGGPGETQYF
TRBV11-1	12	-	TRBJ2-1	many	TGTGCCAGCAGCTTAGCGGTCTCGGAGCAGTTCTTC	CASSLAVSEQFF
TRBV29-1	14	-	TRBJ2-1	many	TGCAGCGTTGACTTGCGGGAATCGAGCAATGAGCAGTTCTTC	CSVDLRESSNEQFF
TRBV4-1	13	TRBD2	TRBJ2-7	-	TGCGCCAGCAGCTCGTTACTAGCGGGGGAGCAGTACTTC	CASSSLLAGEQYF
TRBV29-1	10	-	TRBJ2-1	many	TGCAGCTCTAGGGATAATGAGCAGTTCTTC	CSSRDNEQFF
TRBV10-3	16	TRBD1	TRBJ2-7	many	TGTGCCATCAGTGACCAACAGGGGCAGCGGTTCTACGAGCAGTACTTC	CAISDQQGQRFYEQYF
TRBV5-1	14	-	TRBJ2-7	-	TGCGCCAGCAGCTTGGGAGGTAGGGCATACGAGCAGTACTTC	CASSLGGRAYEQYF
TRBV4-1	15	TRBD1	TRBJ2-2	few	TGCGCCAGCACCAGAGGACAGGGGTTAGGCGGGGAGCTGTTTTTT	CASTRGQGLGGELFF
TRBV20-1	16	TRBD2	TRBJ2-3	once	TGCAGTGCTAGAGCCAGTAGCGGGAGTAGCACAGATACGCAGTATTTT	CSARASSGSSTDTQYF
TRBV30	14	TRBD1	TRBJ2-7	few	TGTGCCTGGAGTGTACAGGGGGCCACCTACGAGCAGTACTTC	CAWSVQGATYEQYF
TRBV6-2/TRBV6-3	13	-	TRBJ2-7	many	TGTGCCAGCAGCCGGGACTCCCCTTACGAGCAGTACTTC	CASSRDSPYEQYF
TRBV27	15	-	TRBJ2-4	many	TGTGCCAGCAGTTCCGACCAGGTAGCCAAAAACATTCAGTACTTC	CASSSDQVAKNIQYF
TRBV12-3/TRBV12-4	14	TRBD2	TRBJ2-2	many	TGTGCCAGCAGTTTTCGGACTAGCGGGAGTGGGCTGTTTTTT	CASSFRTSGSGLFF
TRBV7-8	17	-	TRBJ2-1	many	TGTGCCAGCAGCTTAGGAATAGCCCGGAGGGCCGACAATGAGCAGTTCTTC	CASSLGIARRADNEQFF
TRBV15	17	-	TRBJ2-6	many	TGTGCCACCAGCAGAGCTACAGGGTCCTCTGGGGCCAACGTCCTGACTTTC	CATSRATGSSGANVLTF
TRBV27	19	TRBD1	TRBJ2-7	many	TGTGCCAGCAGTTCCAACCGTAACGGACGGGACAGGTCGGCCTACGAGCAGTACTTC	CASSSNRNGRDRSAYEQYF
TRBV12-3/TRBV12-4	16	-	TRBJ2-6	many	TGTGCCAGCAGTTTAAGGGTAGGGACTGGGGCCAACGTCCTGACTTTC	CASSLRVGTGANVLTF
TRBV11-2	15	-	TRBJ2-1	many	TGTGCCAGCAGCATTCACTCCGGGGCGCCGAGAGGGCAGTTCTTC	CASSIHSGAPRGQFF
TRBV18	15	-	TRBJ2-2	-	TGTGCCAGCTCACCACCAGGGACGAACACCAGGGGGCTGTTTTTT	CASSPPGTNTRGLFF
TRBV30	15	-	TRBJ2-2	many	TGTGCCTGGAGTGTACCAGGGCGGGGCACCGGGGAGCTGTTTTTT	CAWSVPGRGTGELFF
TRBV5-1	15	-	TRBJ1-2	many	TGCGCCAGCAGCCCGCTCCAGGGACCCAACTATGGCTACACCTTC	CASSPLQGPNYGYTF
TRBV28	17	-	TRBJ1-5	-	TGTGCCAGCAGGCCCTGCGGGGCTGGTGAGAGCAATCAGCCCCAGCATTTT	CASRPCGAGESNQPQHF
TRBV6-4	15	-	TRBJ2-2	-	TGTGCCAGCAGTGCAGGGCTAGCGTGGACCGGGGAGCTGTTTTTT	CASSAGLAWTGELFF
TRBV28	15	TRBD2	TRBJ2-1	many	TGTGCCAGCCTCCCTTTAACTAGCGGGAGGTATGAGCAGTTCTTC	CASLPLTSGRYEQFF
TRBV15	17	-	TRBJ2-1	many	TGTGCCACCAGCAGAGATTGGTTCGGGCCAGGAGGCAATGAGCAGTTCTTC	CATSRDWFGPGGNEQFF
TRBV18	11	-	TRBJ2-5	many	TGTGCCAGCTCACCAGGAGAGACCCAGTACTTC	CASSPGETQYF
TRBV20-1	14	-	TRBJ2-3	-	TGCAGTGCTCGGTCTAGCTGGATGCAAGATACGCAGTATTTT	CSARSSWMQDTQYF
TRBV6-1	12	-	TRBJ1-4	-	TGTGCCACCGGGTACGGAGGTGAAAAACTGTTTTTT	CATGYGGEKLFF
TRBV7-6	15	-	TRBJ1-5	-	TGTGCCAGCAGCTTATACCTGGGATTTAATCAGCCCCAGCATTTT	CASSLYLGFNQPQHF
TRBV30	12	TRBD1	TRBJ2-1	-	TGTGCCTTGACAGGGGGGTACAATGAGCAGTTCTTC	CALTGGYNEQFF
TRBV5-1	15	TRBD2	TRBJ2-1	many	TGCGCCAGCAGCATGGGGCTAGCGGAGGGGAATGAGCAGTTCTTC	CASSMGLAEGNEQFF
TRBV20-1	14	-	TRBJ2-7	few	TGCAGTGCTAGAGATGGTAGGGAGGCGGAAGAGCAGTACTTC	CSARDGREAEEQYF
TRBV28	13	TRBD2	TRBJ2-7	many	TGTGCCAGCAAACGCGGGAGCAGGTACGAGCAGTACTTC	CASKRGSRYEQYF
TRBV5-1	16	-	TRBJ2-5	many	TGCGCCAGCAGCCCAGCGGGTAGGGGGCGCATAGAGACCCAGTACTTC	CASSPAGRGRIETQYF
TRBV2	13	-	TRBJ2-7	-	TGTGCCAGCATTGTCATAGCTGGAGGCGAGCAGTACTTC	CASIVIAGGEQYF
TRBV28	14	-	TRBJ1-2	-	TGTGCCAGCAGCCCGGACAGTTCCCCTTATGGCTACACCTTC	CASSPDSSPYGYTF
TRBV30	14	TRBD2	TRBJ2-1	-	TGTTCTTGGAGCCCGGGACTAGCGGACAATGAGCAGTTCTTC	CSWSPGLADNEQFF
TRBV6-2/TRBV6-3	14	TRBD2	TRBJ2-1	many	TGTGCCAGCAGGAGACTAGCGGGAGATTCTGAGCAGTTCTTC	CASRRLAGDSEQFF
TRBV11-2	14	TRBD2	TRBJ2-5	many	TGTGCCAGCAGCGAACGAGGGAGGGAAGAGACCCAGTACTTC	CASSERGREETQYF
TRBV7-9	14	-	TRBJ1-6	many	TGTGCCAGCAGCCCTCCAGGGGATAATTCACCCCTCCACTTT	CASSPPGDNSPLHF
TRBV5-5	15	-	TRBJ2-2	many	TGTGCCAGCAGCACCCGGGACACTAACACCGGGGAGCTGTTTTTT	CASSTRDTNTGELFF
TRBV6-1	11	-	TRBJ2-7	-	TGTGCCAGTTTTCACCCTTACGAGCAGTACTTC	CASFHPYEQYF